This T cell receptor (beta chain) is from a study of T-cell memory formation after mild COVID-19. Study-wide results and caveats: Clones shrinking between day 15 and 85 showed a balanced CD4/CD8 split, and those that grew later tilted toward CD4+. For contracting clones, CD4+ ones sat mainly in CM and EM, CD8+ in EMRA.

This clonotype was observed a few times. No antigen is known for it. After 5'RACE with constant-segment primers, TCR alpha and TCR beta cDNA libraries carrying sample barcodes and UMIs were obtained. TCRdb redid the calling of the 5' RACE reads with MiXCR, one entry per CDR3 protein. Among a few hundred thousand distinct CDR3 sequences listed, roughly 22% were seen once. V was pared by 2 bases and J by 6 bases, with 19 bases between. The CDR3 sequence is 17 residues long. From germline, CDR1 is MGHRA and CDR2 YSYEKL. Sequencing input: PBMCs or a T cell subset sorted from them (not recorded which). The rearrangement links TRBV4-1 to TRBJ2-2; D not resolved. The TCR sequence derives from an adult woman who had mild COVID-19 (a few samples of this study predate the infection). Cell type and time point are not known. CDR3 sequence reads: CASSQLDMGMVAGELFF. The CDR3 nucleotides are TGCGCCAGCAGCCAATTGGATATGGGTATGGTTGCCGGGGAGCTGTTTTTT.